The 9 T cell receptor beta chains below come from one sample, sequenced in a study of T cells in Graves' hyperthyroidism and ophthalmopathy. Researchers amplified the TCR beta CDR3 regions from RNA transcripts. A set of HTBI primers served as the primers for a first-round RT-PCR of the TCR CDR3. TCRdb fed the multiplex PCR reads into MiXCR, producing one record per CDR3 protein. The sample consists of hundreds of thousands of distinct CDR3 sequences, 18% of them appearing once. Sequenced: blood. Every receptor here comes from a woman aged 50 to 60 with Graves' hyperthyroidism that later progressed to Graves' ophthalmopathy.

V usage is TRBV29-1 and J usage is TRBJ1-1; D unclear. The germline V gene encodes CDR1 SQVTM and CDR2 ANQGSEA. The V end lost 6 bases, the J end lost 2 bases, and 16 bases lay between the germline ends. There are 14 residues in the CDR3. This CDR3 reads CSVPSARSNTEAFF. CDR3 sequence (DNA): TGCAGCGTCCCCTCCGCGAGGTCTAACACTGAAGCTTTCTTT.

The rearrangement joins TRBV2 to TRBJ2-1; 9 nucleotides match TRBD1. The J segment lost 5 bases and the V segment lost 11 bases, leaving 10 bases of the junction unmatched. CDR1 and CDR2 from the germline V gene are SNHLY and FYNNEI. This CDR3 has 14 amino acids. CDR3 in DNA: TGTGCCCACACGACAGGGGGGGACGACAATGAGCAGTTCTTC. This encodes CAHTTGGDDNEQFF.

V gene TRBV5-1 combines with J gene TRBJ2-3; no clear D gene. V was clipped by 2 bases and J by 0 bases, with 7 bases between them. The germline V gene encodes CDR1 SGHRS and CDR2 YFSETQ. This CDR3 has 14 residues. The CDR3: CASSFFSSTDTQYF. The CDR3, as DNA: TGCGCCAGCAGCTTCTTCTCTAGCACAGATACGCAGTATTTT.

This clonotype appeared many times. The rearrangement links TRBV12-3 or TRBV12-4 to TRBJ2-3, with TRBD2 matching 9 bases. The CDR3 has 15 amino acids. The V gene end was trimmed by 2 bases and the J gene end by 4 bases; junction bases not matched to a gene: 4. Here the CDR3 reads CASSLPSGIPDTQYF. The CDR3 DNA reads as TGTGCCAGCAGTTTACCTAGCGGGATCCCAGATACGCAGTATTTT.

The rearrangement joins TRBV7-9 to TRBJ1-3; weak D call: TRBD1 (5 bases). V was shortened by 3 bases and J by 0 bases, with 15 bases between the two germline ends. The CDR3 spans 17 residues. Germline V gene lookup returns CDR1 SEHNR and CDR2 FQNEAQ (reference sequence). Here the CDR3 DNA reads TGTGCCAGCAGCTTTTCCTCCGGGACGGACTCTGGAAACACCATATATTTT. This translates into CASSFSSGTDSGNTIYF.

This clonotype was recorded at least ten times. The V gene is TRBV3-1, the J gene TRBJ1-2; D unclear. In germline, CDR1 is LGHDT, CDR2 YNNKEL (reference sequence). V lost 4 bases, J lost 7 bases, and 16 bases lay in between. The CDR3 covers 14 residues. The CDR3 DNA reads as TGTGCCAGCAGCCCCGGAGCACGGGCCGGTGGCTACACCTTC. As protein: CASSPGARAGGYTF.

The sample holds one count of this clonotype. The chain employs TRBV2 and TRBJ1-5; unclear D gene. The CDR3 extends over 14 amino acids. Trimming removed 1 base at V and 11 bases at J, with 15 bases between. Germline V gives CDR1 SNHLY, CDR2 FYNNEI. This CDR3 is CASSEGPAPSAQHF. The CDR3 region has the DNA TGTGCCAGCAGTGAAGGGCCGGCCCCATCGGCCCAGCATTTT.

The rearrangement uses TRBV29-1 and TRBJ2-3; 8 bases fit TRBD2. There are 14 residues in the CDR3. The V gene end was trimmed by 4 bases and the J gene end by 2 bases; junction bases not matched to a gene: 5. Per germline, CDR1 SQVTM and CDR2 ANQGSEA. CDR3 nucleotides: TGCAGCGTTGCAGGCGGGGGGAACACAGATACGCAGTATTTT. Its protein product is CSVAGGGNTDTQYF.

This clonotype was observed a handful of times. The rearrangement uses TRBV10-1 and TRBJ2-7, with unresolved D. The germline V gene encodes CDR1 WNHNN and CDR2 SYGVQD (reference sequence). The V end was cut by 0 bases, the J end by 4 bases, with 7 bases between. The CDR3 length is 13 residues. CDR3 in DNA: TGCGCCAGCAGTGAGTCTCCAGAGTACGAGCAGTACTTC. Encoded protein: CASSESPEYEQYF.